Below, 20 T cell receptor beta chains from the same sample are listed, as sequenced in a study of cytomegalovirus exposure and HLA in healthy donors. Produced via immunoSEQ multiplex PCR; TCRdb's table is partial and in-frame only. The sample consists of about 160,000 clones, 75% to 90% of them appearing once. Specimen: PBMCs. These receptors all come from a woman aged 18-30 years in good health and CMV-seronegative.

This chain's CDR3 is CSVVTGGVNTEAFF. The CDR3 coding sequence is TGCAGCGTTGTAACAGGGGGCGTGAACACTGAAGCTTTCTTT. V gene TRBV29-1 combines with J gene TRBJ1-1; 9 positions agree with TRBD1. Trimming removed 4 bases from V and 0 bases from J; junction bases left unmatched: 3. CDR1 is SQVTM, CDR2 ANQGSEA, per germline. The CDR3 extends over 14 amino acids.

The chain employs TRBV19 and TRBJ1-2; 8 positions match TRBD1. Germline loops: CDR1 LNHDA, CDR2 SQIVND (reference sequence). The CDR3 covers 16 residues. Germline trimming cut 6 bases from V and 6 bases from J; bases unmatched to any gene: 15. The CDR3 is CASSRTGRHPNNGYTF. CDR3 nucleotides: TGTGCCAGTAGCCGGACAGGGCGACACCCAAATAATGGCTACACCTTC.

This chain links TRBV2 with TRBJ2-2; 7 bases match TRBD1. The trim removed 5 bases at V and 4 bases at J, leaving 10 bases unmatched. The length of the CDR3 is 16 residues. Germline V gene data show CDR1 as SNHLY and CDR2 as FYNNEI. The CDR3 nucleotides are TGTGCCAGCAGTAACTCCGGGACAGAGATCACCGGGGAGCTGTTTTTT. As protein: CASSNSGTEITGELFF.

The gene calls are TRBV5-1 and TRBJ2-7; 9 nucleotides line up with TRBD1. J lost 5 bases, V lost 3 bases, and 6 bases had no gene match. CDR3 length: 14 amino acids. Germline lookup yields CDR1 SGHRS and CDR2 YFSETQ. The CDR3 DNA sequence: TGCGCCAGCAGCTCGGGGGACAGGGCCGACGAGCAGTACTTC. Protein sequence: CASSSGDRADEQYF.

J is TRBJ2-5 and V is TRBV6-6, with 16 bases aligning to TRBD2. The CDR3 extends over 16 amino acids. Germline loops: CDR1 MNHNY, CDR2 SVGAGI (reference sequence). Trimming removed 0 bases from V and 5 bases from J; junction bases left unmatched: 0. The CDR3 DNA reads TGTGCCAGCAGTTACTCGGGACTAGCGGGAGGGGAGACCCAGTACTTC. Its protein product is CASSYSGLAGGETQYF.

This chain joins TRBV27 and TRBJ2-2, with 10 nucleotides matching TRBD2. CDR3 size: 14 residues. With V trimmed by 7 bases and J by 7 bases, 6 bases remained unmatched. Germline V gives CDR1 MNHEY, CDR2 SMNVEV (reference sequence). Here the CDR3 DNA reads TGTGCCAGCACCCGGCTAGCGGGAGTCGGGGAGCTGTTTTTT. Protein: CASTRLAGVGELFF.

The chain couples TRBV2 to TRBJ2-7; D not certain. Germline loops: CDR1 SNHLY, CDR2 FYNNEI. This CDR3 contains 10 residues. The germline V and J ends were trimmed by 8 bases and 6 bases, with 8 bases remaining between them. CDR3 in amino acids: CASWAGEQYF. CDR3 in DNA: TGTGCCAGCTGGGCTGGCGAGCAGTACTTC.

The chain uses TRBV5-6 and TRBJ2-7; the match to TRBD2 covers 9 bases. From germline, CDR1 is SGHDT and CDR2 YYEEEE. The CDR3 covers 19 residues. With V trimmed by 2 bases and J by 5 bases, 20 bases remained unmatched. CDR3 coding DNA: TGTGCCAGCAGCTTCCCTGGTAGCGGGAGTATCTCTTCGGTGGACGAGCAGTACTTC. Translating gives CASSFPGSGSISSVDEQYF.

The rearrangement joins TRBV18 to TRBJ2-1, with TRBD2 matching over 15 bases. The trim removed 0 bases at V and 1 base at J, leaving 1 base unmatched. There are 18 residues in the CDR3. Germline CDR1 reads KGHSH; CDR2 reads LQKENI. CDR3 bases: TGTGCCAGCTCACCACCGGGACTAGCGGGAGGATCCTACAATGAGCAGTTCTTC. Its translation: CASSPPGLAGGSYNEQFF.

V gene TRBV10-3 combines with J gene TRBJ2-7, with 12 positions matching TRBD2. This CDR3 is built from 18 residues. Germline CDR1 ENHRY, CDR2 SYGVKD. V gave up 2 bases and J gave up 1 base; unmatched junction bases: 9. CDR3 sequence reads: CAISERGLAGGPSYEQYF. CDR3 nucleotide sequence: TGTGCCATCAGTGAGAGGGGGCTAGCGGGAGGGCCGTCCTACGAGCAGTACTTC.

V usage is TRBV27 and J usage is TRBJ2-1; D is perhaps TRBD2 (6 bases). V lost 3 bases and J 6 bases, leaving 6 bases between the germline ends. Germline V lookup: CDR1 MNHEY, CDR2 SMNVEV (reference sequence). The CDR3 totals 12 residues. The DNA of the CDR3 is TGTGCCAGCAGTTTCGGGGGCAATGAGCAGTTCTTC. Protein: CASSFGGNEQFF.

This chain links TRBV7-8 with TRBJ2-7; 7 bases agree with TRBD2. CDR1 and CDR2 from the germline V gene are SGHVS and FQNEAQ. Trimming cost V 1 base and J 4 bases; bases outside gene matches: 7. This CDR3 is 15 amino acids long. CDR3 DNA: TGTGCCAGCAGCTTAGAGTGGCGGGAGTCGTACGAGCAGTACTTC. It codes for CASSLEWRESYEQYF.

The genes are TRBV5-4 and TRBJ2-6, with TRBD1 identical over 8 bases. The trim removed 0 bases at V and 1 base at J, leaving 3 bases unmatched. The CDR3 contains 17 residues. Per germline, CDR1 SGHNT and CDR2 YYREEE (reference sequence). The CDR3 nucleotides read TGTGCCAGCAGCTTGGCGGACAGGGAATCTGGGGCCAACGTCCTGACTTTC. Translation: CASSLADRESGANVLTF.

V usage is TRBV18 and J usage is TRBJ1-2, with D possibly TRBD1 on 6 matching bases. V was cut by 3 bases and J by 12 bases, with 14 bases left in between. Germline V gives CDR1 KGHSH, CDR2 LQKENI. This CDR3 comprises 12 residues. CDR3 residues: CASSPLEGDNTF. CDR3 nucleotide sequence: TGTGCCAGCTCACCCCTAGAAGGGGACAACACCTTC.

The J gene is TRBJ2-5, the V gene TRBV9; TRBD2 agrees at 8 bases. J lost 4 bases, V lost 0 bases, and 8 bases had no gene match. The CDR3 totals 16 residues. The germline V gene has CDR1 SGDLS and CDR2 YYNGEE. CDR3 region: CASSVGSGRTGETQYF. The CDR3 bases are TGTGCCAGCAGCGTAGGGAGCGGGAGAACAGGAGAGACCCAGTACTTC.

The chain joins TRBV19 to TRBJ1-1, with D possibly being TRBD1 (6 bases). In germline, CDR1 is LNHDA, CDR2 SQIVND (reference sequence). V lost 4 bases, J lost 2 bases, and 11 bases lay in between. The CDR3 sequence is 14 residues long. The CDR3 DNA reads TGTGCCAGTAGTACCCTTGGGGGCAACACTGAAGCTTTCTTT. Translated: CASSTLGGNTEAFF. Based on the CDR3 plus reference TRBV19 and TRBJ1-1, the full variable domain is DGGITQSPKYLFRKEGQNVTLSCEQNLNHDAMYWYRQDPGQGLRLIYYSQIVNDFQKGDIAEGYSVSREKKESFPLTVTSAQKNPTAFYLCASSTLGGNTEAFFGQGTRLTVV.

The rearrangement uses TRBV27 and TRBJ2-3; D remains ambiguous. CDR3 length equals 16 residues. Germline V gene sequence: CDR1 MNHEY, CDR2 SMNVEV (reference sequence). The germline V and J ends were trimmed by 5 bases and 0 bases, with 15 bases remaining between them. CDR3: CASSPLAISSTDTQYF. The DNA of the CDR3 is TGTGCCAGCAGTCCGTTAGCCATCTCTAGCACAGATACGCAGTATTTT.

The chain is built from TRBV21-1 and TRBJ2-7; the listed D gene, TRBD1, was not tested against the DNA. TRBV21-1 is assigned pseudogene status. The CDR3 extends over 17 amino acids. CDR3 DNA sequence: TGTGCCAGCAGCAAAGCTCAGCAGACAGGGCTACCCTACGAGCAGTACTTC. This gives the protein CASSKAQQTGLPYEQYF.

The chain carries TRBV4-3 and TRBJ1-3; no reliable D call. The V gene lost 0 bases and the J gene lost 1 base, with 10 bases spanning the gap. CDR3 length equals 16 residues. Germline loops: CDR1 LGHNA, CDR2 YSLEER. The CDR3 protein is CASSQDPRKSGNTIYF. DNA of the CDR3: TGCGCCAGCAGCCAAGATCCCAGAAAGTCTGGAAACACCATATATTTT.

The chain combines TRBV7-2 with TRBJ2-7; D call uncertain. V was shortened by 1 base and J by 4 bases, with 5 bases between the two germline ends. The CDR3 spans 12 residues. CDR1 is SGHTA, CDR2 FQGNSA, per germline. CDR3 sequence reads: CASSLVGYEQYF. Here the CDR3 DNA reads TGTGCCAGCAGCTTAGTCGGGTACGAGCAGTACTTC.